Listed here is a single TCR beta chain. The target antigen is unknown. Per germline, CDR1 MDHEN and CDR2 SYDVKM. The CDR3 loop spans 13 amino acids. J lost 8 bases, V lost 6 bases, and 7 bases had no gene match. Controls came from buffy coats of healthy blood donors. This specimen belongs to a study of STAT5B mutations in CD4+ large granular lymphocyte leukemia. Points from the study as a whole: TRBV06-family usage was enriched in top patient clones (8/27) versus controls (2/35). About 26% of private leukemic clonotypes occurred rarely in other patients' non-leukemic repertoires.

The data were produced by immunoSEQ multiplex PCR, yet TCRdb's version contains in-frame clones alone and is incomplete. The sample yields 25,000 to 35,000 clones, roughly nine tenths seen once. The source material was CD4+ T cells from blood buffy coats. This TCR was sampled from a human donor in good health. This chain joins TRBV28 and TRBJ1-1; 9 nucleotides line up with TRBD1. The CDR3 protein is CASRRTGDFEAFF. In nucleotides, the CDR3 is TGTGCCAGCAGACGGACAGGGGATTTCGAAGCTTTCTTT. The variable domain in full, with the rest retrieved from reference TRBV28 and TRBJ1-1, is DVKVTQSSRYLVKRTGEKVFLECVQDMDHENMFWYRQDPGLGLRLIYFSYDVKMKEKGDIPEGYSVSREKKERFSLILESASTNQTSMYLCASRRTGDFEAFFGQGTRLTVV.